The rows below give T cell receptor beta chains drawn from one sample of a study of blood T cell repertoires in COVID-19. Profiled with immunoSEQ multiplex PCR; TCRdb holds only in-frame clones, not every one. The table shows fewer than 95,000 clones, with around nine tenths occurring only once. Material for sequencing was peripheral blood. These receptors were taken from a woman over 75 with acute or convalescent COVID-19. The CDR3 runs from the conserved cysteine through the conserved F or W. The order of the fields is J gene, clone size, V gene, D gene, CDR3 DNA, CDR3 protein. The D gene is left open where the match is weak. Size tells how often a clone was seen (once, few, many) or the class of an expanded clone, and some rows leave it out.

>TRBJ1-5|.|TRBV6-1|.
TGTGCCAGCAGCGAAGAGGGGCGAATAGGGTGGGGTCGACAGCCCCAGCATTTT
CASSEEGRIGWGRQPQHF
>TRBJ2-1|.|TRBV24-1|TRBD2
TGTGCCACCAGTGATTCATTCGCGTCGGGAGGGAACCCCTCCTACAATGAGCAGTTCTTC
CATSDSFASGGNPSYNEQFF
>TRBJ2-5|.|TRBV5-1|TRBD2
TGCGCCAGCAGCCCCGGACTAGCGGGAGGGCGAGAGACCCAGTACTTC
CASSPGLAGGRETQYF
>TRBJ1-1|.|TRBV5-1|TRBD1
TGCGCCAGCAGCTCGGGACAGAGTAACACTGAAGCTTTCTTT
CASSSGQSNTEAFF
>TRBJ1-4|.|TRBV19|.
TGTGCCAGTAGGTCGGGGGGGGAGCGTGAAAAACTGTTTTTT
CASRSGGEREKLFF
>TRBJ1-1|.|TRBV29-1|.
TGCAGCGTTGATCGGGGAGACACTGAAGCTTTCTTT
CSVDRGDTEAFF
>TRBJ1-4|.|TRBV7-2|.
TGTGCCAGCAGCTTAGTACGGACAGACAAACTGTTTTTT
CASSLVRTDKLFF
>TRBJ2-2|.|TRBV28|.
TGTGCTGGGCAGGGTTACACCGGGGAGCTGTTTTTT
CAGQGYTGELFF
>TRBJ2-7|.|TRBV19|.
TGTGCCAGTAGCCCGGGGTCCTACGAGCAGTACTTC
CASSPGSYEQYF
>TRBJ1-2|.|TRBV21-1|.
TGTGCCAGCAGCGCACCGGGACAGGTTTTTGGCTACACCTTC
CASSAPGQVFGYTF
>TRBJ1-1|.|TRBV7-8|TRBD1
TGTGCCAGCAGCAAACTACAGGGGGCGAAGGCTGAAGCTTTCTTT
CASSKLQGAKAEAFF
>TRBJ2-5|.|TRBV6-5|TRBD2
TGTGCCAGCAGAAGACTAGCGGGAGGAAAAGAGACCCAGTACTTC
CASRRLAGGKETQYF
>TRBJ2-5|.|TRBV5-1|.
TGCGCCAGCAGCTTGGGACACCTCCAAGAGACCCAGTACTTC
CASSLGHLQETQYF
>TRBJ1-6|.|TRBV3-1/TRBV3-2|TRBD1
TGTGCCAGCAGCCAAGGGACAGGAAATTCACCCCTCCACTTT
CASSQGTGNSPLHF
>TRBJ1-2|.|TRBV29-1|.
TGCAGCGGGGAGGACATGGCGGGCGGCTACACCTTC
CSGEDMAGGYTF
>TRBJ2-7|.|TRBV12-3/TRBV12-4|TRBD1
TGTGCCAGCAGTTTAACAGGGGGAGTCGAGCAGTACTTC
CASSLTGGVEQYF
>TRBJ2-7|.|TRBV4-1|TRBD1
TGCGCCAGCAGCCAAGATCAGGCAGGGGGAGTTCGGGAGCAGTACTTC
CASSQDQAGGVREQYF
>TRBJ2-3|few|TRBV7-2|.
TGTGCCAGCAGCTCCAGGACAAACACAGATACGCAGTATTTT
CASSSRTNTDTQYF
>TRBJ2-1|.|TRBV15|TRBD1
TGTGCCACCAGCTCTCCACAGGGGGGAAATTTCGACAATGAGCAGTTCTTC
CATSSPQGGNFDNEQFF
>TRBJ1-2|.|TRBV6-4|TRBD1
TGTGCCAGCAGTGACCGGGACAGGGGGGGCGGCTACACCTTC
CASSDRDRGGGYTF
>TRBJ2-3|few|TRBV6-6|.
TGTGCCAGCAGTTTCCGCGCAGGGGCCGAAGATACGCAGTATTTT
CASSFRAGAEDTQYF
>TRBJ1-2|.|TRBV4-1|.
TGCGCCAGCAGCCAAGATGGGGAGTATGGCTACACCTTC
CASSQDGEYGYTF
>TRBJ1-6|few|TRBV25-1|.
TGTGCCAGCAGGAGGGACAAATCTAATTCACCCCTCCACTTT
CASRRDKSNSPLHF
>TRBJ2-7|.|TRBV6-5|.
TGTGCCAGCAGGGTTCACCTTCTTCAGGGGTACGAGCAGTACTTC
CASRVHLLQGYEQYF
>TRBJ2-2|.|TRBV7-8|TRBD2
TGTGCCAGCACAAGGGGGGGAAGCGGGAGGAATAGCGGGGAGCTGTTTTTT
CASTRGGSGRNSGELFF
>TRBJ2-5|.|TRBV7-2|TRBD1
TGTGCCAGCAGCAAAGGGACAGGGGGGGAGACCCAGTACTTC
CASSKGTGGETQYF
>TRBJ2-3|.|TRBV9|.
TGTGCCAGCAGCGTAGCTTTACTCGCAACGACAGATACGCAGTATTTT
CASSVALLATTDTQYF
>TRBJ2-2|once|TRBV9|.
TGTGCCAGCAGTTGGACAGACACGAACACCGGGGAGCTGTTTTTT
CASSWTDTNTGELFF
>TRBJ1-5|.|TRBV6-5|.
TGTGCCAGCATTGGTAGCGAAGCCAGGCGCCGGCCCCAGCATTTT
CASIGSEARRRPQHF
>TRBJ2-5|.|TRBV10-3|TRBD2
TGTGCCATCAGTGTGGGCAGTGCGGGAGAAGAGACCCAGTACTTC
CAISVGSAGEETQYF
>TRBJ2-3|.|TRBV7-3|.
TGTGCCAGCAGCCCTTGGCCCCAGGGGGGAAAGGGCACAGATACGCAGTATTTT
CASSPWPQGGKGTDTQYF
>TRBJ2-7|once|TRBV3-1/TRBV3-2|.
TGTGCCAGCAGCCGTAACGGCGGCGGAGAGTACGAGCAGTACTTC
CASSRNGGGEYEQYF
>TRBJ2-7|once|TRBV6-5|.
TGTGCCAGCAGTTTCGACAGAGACCCCTACGAGCAGTACTTC
CASSFDRDPYEQYF
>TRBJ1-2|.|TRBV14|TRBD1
TGTGCCAGCAGCCACCCATTCTACAGGGGGCCGGACTATGGCTACACCTTC
CASSHPFYRGPDYGYTF
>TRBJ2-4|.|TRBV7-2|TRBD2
TGTGCCAGCAGCTCACCCACGGGGGGGCCAAACATTCAGTACTTC
CASSSPTGGPNIQYF
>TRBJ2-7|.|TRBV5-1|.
TGCGCCAGCACCCTTGGCCAGACTACGAGTGTGGAGCAGTACTTC
CASTLGQTTSVEQYF